This T cell receptor (beta chain) is from a study of beta chain features in type 1 diabetes. Study-level background: Healthy donors and patients had similar age, gender and cell yields. General study findings and limits: Within the patient group, naive, central memory and Treg TCRB repertoires appeared more similar to each other than within healthy donors. Shortening that was moderate but significant affected the TCRB CDR3s of Type 1 diabetes patients in all four CD4+ subsets.

Since all of the isolated RNA was reverse transcribed, expressed TCRB transcripts were what got sequenced. Only in-frame clones appear in the TCRdb table, and some are missing; sequencing was by immunoSEQ multiplex PCR. Of 200,000 to 300,000 clones in the sample, around 13% were seen once. The CDR3 is 16 residues long. Trimming at V came to 0 bases and at J to 2 bases, leaving 4 bases not matched to a gene. Per germline, CDR1 SGHRS and CDR2 YFSETQ. This clone has just a few counts. Its antigen is as yet unknown. This receptor was obtained from a young man with type 1 diabetes. The J gene is TRBJ2-2, the V gene TRBV5-1, with 7 bases matching TRBD2. Sequenced material: naive CD4+ T cells from blood. The CDR3 bases are TGCGCCAGCAGCTTGGATCCGGGACTAAACACCGGGGAGCTGTTTTTT. Translated: CASSLDPGLNTGELFF.